This T cell receptor (beta chain) was recovered during a study of T cells in Graves' hyperthyroidism and ophthalmopathy. Researchers took RNA transcripts and amplified the TCR beta CDR3 regions from them. HTBI primers drove first-round RT-PCR of the TCR CDR3. TCRdb analysed the multiplex PCR reads with MiXCR anew, one entry per CDR3 protein. The sample carries some 370,000 distinct CDR3 sequences, about an eighth recorded once. This CDR3 has 16 amino acids. Germline V gene sequence: CDR1 SGHVS, CDR2 FQNEAQ. After removal of 1 base from V and 6 bases from J, the junction contained 5 bases not matched to a gene. In its sample, this clonotype was seen many times.

The sequence derives from a man aged 45 to 65 with Graves' ophthalmopathy. What was sequenced was blood. The rearrangement links TRBV7-8 to TRBJ2-1; 11 bases are a match to TRBD2. CDR3 sequence (DNA): TGTGCCAGCAGCTTAGACCTAGCGGGGGGCGCCAATGAGCAGTTCTTC. It specifies CASSLDLAGGANEQFF.